This T cell receptor (beta chain) originates from a study of blood T cell repertoires in COVID-19. Germline-derived CDR1 and CDR2 are SGHAT and FQNNGV. Trimming removed 1 base from V and 2 bases from J; junction bases left unmatched: 9. CDR3 length: 18 amino acids. Grouping used clinical history reported by participants in a survey and questionnaire. The method was immunoSEQ multiplex PCR; TCRdb's version includes in-frame clones alone and lacks a portion of them. Of 250,000 or so clones in the sample, 88% were seen once. Sequences were obtained from PBMCs or T cells enriched from blood (not recorded which). This clonotype originated in a young woman who had been exposed to COVID-19. The genes are TRBV11-2 and TRBJ2-1; the match to TRBD2 covers 9 bases. The CDR3 bases are TGTGCCAGCAGCTTAGTTGGCGGCGGGAGGGCCGCCTACAATGAGCAGTTCTTC. The encoded protein is CASSLVGGGRAAYNEQFF. The whole variable domain, filled in from reference TRBV11-2 and TRBJ2-1, reads EAGVAQSPRYKIIEKRQSVAFWCNPISGHATLYWYQQILGQGPKLLIQFQNNGVVDDSQLPKDRFSAERLKGVDSTLKIQPAKLEDSAVYLCASSLVGGGRAAYNEQFFGPGTRLTVL.